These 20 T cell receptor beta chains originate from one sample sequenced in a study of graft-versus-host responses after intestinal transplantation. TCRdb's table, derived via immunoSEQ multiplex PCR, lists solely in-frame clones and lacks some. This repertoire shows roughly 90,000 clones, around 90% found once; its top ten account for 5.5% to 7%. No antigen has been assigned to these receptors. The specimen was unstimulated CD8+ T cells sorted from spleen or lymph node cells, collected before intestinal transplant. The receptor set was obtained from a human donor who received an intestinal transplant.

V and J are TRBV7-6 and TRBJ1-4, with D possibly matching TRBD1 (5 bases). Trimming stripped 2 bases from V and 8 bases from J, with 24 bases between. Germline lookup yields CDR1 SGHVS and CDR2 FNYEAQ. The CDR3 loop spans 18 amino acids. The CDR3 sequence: CASSLWSWVGARPEKLFF. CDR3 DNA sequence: TGTGCCAGCAGCTTATGGTCGTGGGTTGGGGCGCGGCCCGAAAAACTGTTTTTT. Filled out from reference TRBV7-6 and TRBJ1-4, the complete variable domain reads GAGVSQSPRYKVTKRGQDVALRCDPISGHVSLYWYRQALGQGPEFLTYFNYEAQQDKSGLPNDRFSAERPEGSISTLTIQRTEQRDSAMYRCASSLWSWVGARPEKLFFGSGTQLSVL.

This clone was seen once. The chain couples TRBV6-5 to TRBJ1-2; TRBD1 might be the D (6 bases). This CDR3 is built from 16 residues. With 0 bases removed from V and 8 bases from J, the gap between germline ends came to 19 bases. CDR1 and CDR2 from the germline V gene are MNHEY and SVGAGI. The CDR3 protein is CASSYSHLRTADGYTF. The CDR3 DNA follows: TGTGCCAGCAGTTACTCGCATCTAAGGACAGCGGACGGCTACACCTTC.

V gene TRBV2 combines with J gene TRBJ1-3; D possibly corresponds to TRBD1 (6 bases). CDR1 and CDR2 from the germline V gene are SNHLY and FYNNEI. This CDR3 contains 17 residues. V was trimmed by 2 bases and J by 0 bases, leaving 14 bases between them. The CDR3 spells CASSEQGGGFSGNTIYF. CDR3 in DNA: TGTGCCAGCAGTGAACAAGGTGGGGGCTTCTCTGGAAACACCATATATTTT.

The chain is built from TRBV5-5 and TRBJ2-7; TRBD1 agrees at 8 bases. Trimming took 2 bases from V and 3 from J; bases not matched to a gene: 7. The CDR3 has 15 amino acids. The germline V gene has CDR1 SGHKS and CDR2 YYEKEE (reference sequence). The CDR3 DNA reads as TGTGCCAGCAGCTTCCTCTGGACAGGGAGCTACGAGCAGTACTTC. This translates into CASSFLWTGSYEQYF.

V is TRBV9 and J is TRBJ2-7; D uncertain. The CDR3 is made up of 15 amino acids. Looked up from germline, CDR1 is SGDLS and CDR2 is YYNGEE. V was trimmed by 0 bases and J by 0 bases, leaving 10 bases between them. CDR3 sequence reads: CASSVAWGSSYEQYF. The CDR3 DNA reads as TGTGCCAGCAGCGTAGCTTGGGGTAGCTCCTACGAGCAGTACTTC.

CDR3: CASSGGLAGMNTGELFF. The CDR3 coding sequence is TGTGCCAGCAGCGGGGGACTAGCGGGTATGAACACCGGGGAGCTGTTTTTT. The chain recombines TRBV5-4 with TRBJ2-2, with 12 bases that match TRBD2. The CDR3 runs 17 residues. Germline V gives CDR1 SGHNT, CDR2 YYREEE (reference sequence). V lost 4 bases, J lost 1 base, and 5 bases stayed unmatched.

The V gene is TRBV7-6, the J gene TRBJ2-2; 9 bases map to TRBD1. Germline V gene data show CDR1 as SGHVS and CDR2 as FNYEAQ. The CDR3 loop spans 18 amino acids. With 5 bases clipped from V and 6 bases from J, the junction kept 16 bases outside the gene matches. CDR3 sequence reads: CASSADPDRGWSAGELFF. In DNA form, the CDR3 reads TGTGCCAGCAGCGCGGATCCCGACAGGGGGTGGAGCGCCGGGGAGCTGTTTTTT.

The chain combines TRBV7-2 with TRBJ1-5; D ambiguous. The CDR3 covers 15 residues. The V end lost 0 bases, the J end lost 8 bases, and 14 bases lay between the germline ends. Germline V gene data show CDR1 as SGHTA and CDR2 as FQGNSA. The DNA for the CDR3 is TGTGCCAGCAGCTTAGCCTCGGGAGGCGTAGAGCCCCAGCATTTT. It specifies CASSLASGGVEPQHF.

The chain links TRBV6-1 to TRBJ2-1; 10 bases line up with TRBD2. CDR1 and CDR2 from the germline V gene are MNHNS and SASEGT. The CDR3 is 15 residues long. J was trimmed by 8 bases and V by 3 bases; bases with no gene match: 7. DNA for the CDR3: TGTGCCAGCAGTGAGTCTAGCGGGGGAATCGATGAGCAGTTCTTC. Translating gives CASSESSGGIDEQFF.

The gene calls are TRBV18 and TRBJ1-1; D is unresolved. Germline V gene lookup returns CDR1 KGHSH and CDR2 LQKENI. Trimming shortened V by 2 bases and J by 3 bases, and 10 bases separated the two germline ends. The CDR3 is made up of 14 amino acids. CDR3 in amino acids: CASSPVDGYTEAFF. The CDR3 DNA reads TGTGCCAGCTCACCAGTGGACGGGTACACTGAAGCTTTCTTT. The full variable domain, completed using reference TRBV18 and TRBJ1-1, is NAGVMQNPRHLVRRRGQEARLRCSPMKGHSHVYWYRQLPEEGLKFMVYLQKENIIDESGMPKERFSAEFPKEGPSILRIQQVVRGDSAAYFCASSPVDGYTEAFFGQGTRLTVV.

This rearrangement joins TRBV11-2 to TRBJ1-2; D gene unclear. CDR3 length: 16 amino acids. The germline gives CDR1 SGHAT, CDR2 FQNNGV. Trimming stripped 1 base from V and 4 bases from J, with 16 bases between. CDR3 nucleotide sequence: TGTGCCAGCAGCTTAGGGCCGTGGCCTTCCGCCTATGGCTACACCTTC. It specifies CASSLGPWPSAYGYTF.

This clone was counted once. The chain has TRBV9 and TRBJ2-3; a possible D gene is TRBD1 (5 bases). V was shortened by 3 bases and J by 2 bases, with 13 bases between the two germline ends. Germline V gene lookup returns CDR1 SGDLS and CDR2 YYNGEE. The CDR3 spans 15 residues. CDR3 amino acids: CASSGQGWDTDTQYF. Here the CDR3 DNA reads TGTGCCAGCAGCGGCCAGGGATGGGACACAGATACGCAGTATTTT.

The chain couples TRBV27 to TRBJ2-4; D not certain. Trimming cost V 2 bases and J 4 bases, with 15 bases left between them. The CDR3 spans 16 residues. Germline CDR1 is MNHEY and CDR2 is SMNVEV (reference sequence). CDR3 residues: CASSLIYSSTKNIQYF. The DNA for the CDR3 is TGTGCCAGCAGTTTAATCTACAGTTCTACTAAAAACATTCAGTACTTC.

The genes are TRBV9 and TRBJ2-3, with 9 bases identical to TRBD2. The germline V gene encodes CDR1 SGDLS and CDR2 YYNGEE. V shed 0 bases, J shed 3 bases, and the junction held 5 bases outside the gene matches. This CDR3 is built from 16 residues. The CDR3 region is CASSVDSGRRTDTQYF. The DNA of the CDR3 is TGTGCCAGCAGCGTAGACAGCGGGAGGAGGACAGATACGCAGTATTTT.

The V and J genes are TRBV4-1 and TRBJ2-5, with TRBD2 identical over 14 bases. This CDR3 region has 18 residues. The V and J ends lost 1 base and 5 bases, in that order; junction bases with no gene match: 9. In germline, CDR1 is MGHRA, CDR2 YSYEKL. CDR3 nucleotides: TGCGCCAGCAGCCAAGGGGGGGGGACTAGCGGGGGCTGGGAGACCCAGTACTTC. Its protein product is CASSQGGGTSGGWETQYF.

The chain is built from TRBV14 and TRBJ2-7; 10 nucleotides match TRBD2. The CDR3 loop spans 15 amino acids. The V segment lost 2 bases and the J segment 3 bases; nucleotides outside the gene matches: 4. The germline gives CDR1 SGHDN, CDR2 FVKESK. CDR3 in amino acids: CASSQFSGRYYEQYF. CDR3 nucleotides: TGTGCCAGCAGCCAATTTAGCGGGAGGTACTACGAGCAGTACTTC. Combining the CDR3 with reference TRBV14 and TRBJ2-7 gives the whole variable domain EAGVTQFPSHSVIEKGQTVTLRCDPISGHDNLYWYRRVMGKEIKFLLHFVKESKQDESGMPNNRFLAERTGGTYSTLKVQPAELEDSGVYFCASSQFSGRYYEQYFGPGTRLTVT.

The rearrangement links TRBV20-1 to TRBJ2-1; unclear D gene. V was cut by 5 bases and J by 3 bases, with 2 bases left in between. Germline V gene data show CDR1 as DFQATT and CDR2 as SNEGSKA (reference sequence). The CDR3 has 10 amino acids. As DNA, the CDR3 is TGCAGTGCTGACTACAATGAGCAGTTCTTC. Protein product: CSADYNEQFF.

In DNA, the CDR3 is TGTGCCACTAAGATAGCGGGAGCAGACATTCAGTACTTC. The encoded protein is CATKIAGADIQYF. V and J are TRBV28 and TRBJ2-4, with TRBD2 identical over 9 bases. The CDR3 length is 13 residues. CDR1 and CDR2 from the germline V gene are MDHEN and SYDVKM. V shed 10 bases, J shed 8 bases, and the junction held 9 bases outside the gene matches.

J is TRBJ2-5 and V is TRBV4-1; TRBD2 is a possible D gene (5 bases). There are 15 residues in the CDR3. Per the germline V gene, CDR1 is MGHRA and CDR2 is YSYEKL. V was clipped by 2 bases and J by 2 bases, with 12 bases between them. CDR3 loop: CASSQFWTPQETQYF. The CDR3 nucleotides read TGCGCCAGCAGCCAATTTTGGACTCCACAAGAGACCCAGTACTTC.

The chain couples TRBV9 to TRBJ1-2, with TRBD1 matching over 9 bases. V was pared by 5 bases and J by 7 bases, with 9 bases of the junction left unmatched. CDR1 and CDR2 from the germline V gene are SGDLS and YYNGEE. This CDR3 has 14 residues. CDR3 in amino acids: CASRAGTGFGGYTF. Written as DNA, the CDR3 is TGTGCCAGCAGGGCCGGGACAGGGTTTGGTGGCTACACCTTC. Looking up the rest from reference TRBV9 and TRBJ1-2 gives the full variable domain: DSGVTQTPKHLITATGQRVTLRCSPRSGDLSVYWYQQSLDQGLQFLIQYYNGEERAKGNILERFSAQQFPDLHSELNLSSLELGDSALYFCASRAGTGFGGYTFGSGTRLTVV.